This paragraph covers one T cell receptor (beta chain) sequence. Its antigen remains unknown. These data originate in a study of shared clonotypes between healthy human individuals. Study-wide background: A donor's plate count was three for CD4 naive and three for CD4 memory; CD8 naive had two and CD8 memory one.

Points from the study as a whole: As a rule, naive subsets had a larger estimated richness than memory subsets.

The CDR3 runs 15 residues. Per the germline V gene, CDR1 is ENHRY and CDR2 is SYGVKD. Between the trimmed V and J ends, which lost 4 bases and 2 bases, there was a span of 11 bases. Here immunoSEQ multiplex PCR was the method, and the copy in TCRdb shows in-frame clones only, minus some. This repertoire shows 1.6 million or so clones, 98% found once; its top ten account for around 0.33%. The material sequenced was naive CD4+ T cells sorted from blood. Specified subset: CD45RA+ positively selected. The TCR originated in a man aged 25-45 years in good health. The chain uses TRBV10-3 and TRBJ2-2, with D perhaps TRBD1 (6 bases). The CDR3 DNA reads as TGTGCCATCAGTGGTACAGGGAGTAACACCGGGGAGCTGTTTTTT. It translates to CAISGTGSNTGELFF.